Each of the 8 T cell receptor beta chains below was sequenced from the same sample in a study of CD8 T cells in Susac syndrome. RNA totalling roughly 0.45 to 1 ug underwent reverse transcription with random hexamers. TCRdb reprocessed the immunoSEQ multiplex PCR reads via MiXCR and lists one record per CDR3 protein. This table holds some 110,000 distinct CDR3 sequences, nearly 96% found once. Sequenced: CD4+ T cells from PBMCs. Receptors were obtained from a human donor with Susac syndrome.

This chain links TRBV30 with TRBJ2-3; D is possibly TRBD1 (5 bases). V lost 3 bases and J 3 bases, leaving 10 bases between the germline ends. Germline V CDR1 and CDR2: GTSNPN, SVGIG (reference sequence). This CDR3 has 13 amino acids. The CDR3 loop reads CAWRLQGTDTQYF. For the CDR3, the DNA is TGTGCCTGGAGACTCCAGGGAACAGATACGCAGTATTTT. The entire variable domain, with the rest obtained from reference TRBV30 and TRBJ2-3, is as follows: SQTIHQWPATLVQPVGSPLSLECTVEGTSNPNLYWYRQAAGRGLQLLFYSVGIGQISSEVPQNLSASRPQDRQFILSSKKLLLSDSGFYLCAWRLQGTDTQYFGPGTRLTVL.

This clonotype is a singleton in its sample. J is TRBJ1-1 and V is TRBV19, with 8 bases fitting TRBD1. J gave up 8 bases and V 5 bases, and 7 bases lay outside the gene matches. In germline, CDR1 is LNHDA, CDR2 SQIVND (reference sequence). CDR3 length: 13 amino acids. The DNA of the CDR3 is TGTGCCAGTAGTGTAATCCGGGACAGGGAAGCTTTCTTT. The encoded protein is CASSVIRDREAFF.

This clonotype was seen only once. This chain connects TRBV7-9 to TRBJ2-7, with D uncertain. The CDR3 totals 17 residues. V was shortened by 2 bases and J by 4 bases, with 21 bases between the two germline ends. Germline CDR1 and CDR2: SEHNR and FQNEAQ (reference sequence). DNA of the CDR3: TGTGCCAGCAGCTTAAGTACCCCGGCACACGTTACGTACGAGCAGTACTTC. It encodes CASSLSTPAHVTYEQYF. Filled out from reference TRBV7-9 and TRBJ2-7, the complete variable domain reads DTGVSQNPRHKITKRGQNVTFRCDPISEHNRLYWYRQTLGQGPEFLTYFQNEAQLEKSRLLSDRFSAERPKGSFSTLEIQRTEQGDSAMYLCASSLSTPAHVTYEQYFGPGTRLTVT.

The CDR3 nucleotides read TGTGCCAGCAGCTTGGCTTCGGGCAGTGGCAATGGCTACACCTTC. The encoded protein is CASSLASGSGNGYTF. This chain uses TRBV5-4 with TRBJ1-2; D gene unclear. Germline assignment: CDR1 SGHNT and CDR2 YYREEE (reference sequence). Trimming took off 0 bases at V and 6 bases at J, with 15 bases between the two ends. The CDR3 sequence is 15 residues long.

This chain joins TRBV9 and TRBJ2-5; maybe TRBD2 (5 bases). From germline, CDR1 is SGDLS and CDR2 YYNGEE. V gave up 2 bases and J gave up 1 base, with 12 bases separating them. The CDR3 consists of 15 residues. The CDR3 region is CASSVAGQFQETQYF. The DNA of the CDR3 is TGTGCCAGCAGCGTTGCGGGCCAATTCCAAGAGACCCAGTACTTC.

The chain combines TRBV14 with TRBJ2-1, with D unresolved. Germline V gives CDR1 SGHDN, CDR2 FVKESK. V was cut by 4 bases and J by 6 bases, with 4 bases left in between. This CDR3 region has 11 residues. CDR3 loop: CASSLFNEQFF. The CDR3 DNA sequence: TGTGCCAGCAGCCTTTTCAATGAGCAGTTCTTC.

The chain carries TRBV9 and TRBJ1-3; possibly TRBD1 for D (6 bases). The germline V and J ends were trimmed by 4 bases and 3 bases, with 17 bases remaining between them. The CDR3 covers 16 residues. Per germline, CDR1 SGDLS and CDR2 YYNGEE. DNA for the CDR3: TGTGCCAGCAGCCCCCGACAGACAGGCCGTGGAAACACCATATATTTT. Encoded protein: CASSPRQTGRGNTIYF.

This chain connects TRBV20-1 to TRBJ2-3, with 11 positions matching TRBD2. The CDR3 covers 15 residues. With V trimmed by 3 bases and J by 4 bases, 6 bases remained unmatched. Per the germline V gene, CDR1 is DFQATT and CDR2 is SNEGSKA (reference sequence). DNA of the CDR3: TGCAGTGCTAGGGGTGTAGCGGGAGGGCCAGATACGCAGTATTTT. Translating gives CSARGVAGGPDTQYF.